This T cell receptor beta chain was captured by sequencing in a study of blood T cell repertoires in COVID-19. On the study more broadly: PBMCs, B-cell-depleted T cells, or T cells provided the cDNA or gDNA that made up the material.

The V and J ends lost 0 bases and 7 bases respectively, with 7 bases between them. Germline V gene data show CDR1 as SGHRS and CDR2 as YFSETQ. The CDR3 is 12 residues long. TCRdb's table, derived via immunoSEQ multiplex PCR, lists solely in-frame clones and lacks some. The sample consists of hundreds of thousands of clones, about 85% of them appearing once. The sample taken for sequencing was peripheral blood. The chain has TRBV5-1 and TRBJ1-2, with D tentatively TRBD1 (5 bases). This receptor was taken from a woman between 18 and 30 years old with acute or convalescent COVID-19. The CDR3: CASSLDTGGYTF. The CDR3, as DNA: TGCGCCAGCAGCTTGGACACAGGTGGCTACACCTTC. Using reference TRBV5-1 and TRBJ1-2 for the parts outside the CDR3, the full variable domain is KAGVTQTPRYLIKTRGQQVTLSCSPISGHRSVSWYQQTPGQGLQFLFEYFSETQRNKGNFPGRFSGRQFSNSRSEMNVSTLELGDSALYLCASSLDTGGYTFGSGTRLTVV.